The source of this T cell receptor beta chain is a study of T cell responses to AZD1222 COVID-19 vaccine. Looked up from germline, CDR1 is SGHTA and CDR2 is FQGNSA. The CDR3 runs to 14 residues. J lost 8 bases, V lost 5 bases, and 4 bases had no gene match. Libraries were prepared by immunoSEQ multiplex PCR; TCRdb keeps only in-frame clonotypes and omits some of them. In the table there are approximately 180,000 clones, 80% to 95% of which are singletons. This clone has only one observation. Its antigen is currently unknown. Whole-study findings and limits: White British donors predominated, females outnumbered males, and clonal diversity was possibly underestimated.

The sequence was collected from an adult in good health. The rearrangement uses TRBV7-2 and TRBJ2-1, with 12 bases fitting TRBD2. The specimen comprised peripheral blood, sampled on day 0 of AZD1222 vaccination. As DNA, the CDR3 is TGTGCCAGCAGCCCTGGACTAGCGGGACATGAGCAGTTCTTC. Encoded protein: CASSPGLAGHEQFF.